These 30 T cell receptor beta chains share one sample of origin, sequenced in a study of response to subunit inactivated influenza vaccine. TCRdb itself ran the RT-PCR reads through MiXCR, one entry per CDR3 protein. This table holds about 700,000 distinct CDR3 sequences, around 14% found once. The material was PBMCs from blood, obtained 14 to 15 days before vaccination. These receptors were obtained from a man aged 45 to 65 who received an inactivated influenza vaccine.

This clonotype was detected only a few times. The rearrangement uses TRBV13 and TRBJ2-3; tentative D call: TRBD2 (5 bases). The CDR3 has 16 amino acids. The germline V and J ends were trimmed by 2 bases and 2 bases, with 14 bases remaining between them. Germline V gives CDR1 PRHDT, CDR2 FYEKMQ (reference sequence). The CDR3 is CASSLTTSTLTDTQYF. The CDR3 DNA follows: TGTGCCAGCAGCTTAACCACTAGTACCCTCACAGATACGCAGTATTTT. The complete variable domain, with remaining parts taken from reference TRBV13 and TRBJ2-3, reads AAGVIQSPRHLIKEKRETATLKCYPIPRHDTVYWYQQGPGQDPQFLISFYEKMQSDKGSIPDRFSAQQFSDYHSELNMSSLELGDSALYFCASSLTTSTLTDTQYFGPGTRLTVL.

In its sample, this clonotype was seen a few times. This chain joins TRBV7-2 and TRBJ2-1; D is perhaps TRBD2 (7 bases). Trimming took 1 base from V and 2 from J, leaving 12 bases between them. The CDR3 consists of 16 residues. CDR1 is SGHTA, CDR2 FQGNSA, per germline. The DNA of the CDR3 is TGTGCCAGCAGCTTAGACTCGCGGGGGCCCTACAATGAGCAGTTCTTC. Protein: CASSLDSRGPYNEQFF.

This clonotype has just a few counts. CDR3: CASSGDGATNEKLFF. CDR3 DNA sequence: TGCGCCAGCAGCGGGGACGGAGCAACTAATGAAAAACTGTTTTTT. This chain connects TRBV5-1 to TRBJ1-4; D is perhaps TRBD1 (5 bases). The V gene lost 4 bases and the J gene lost 0 bases, with 10 bases spanning the gap. The CDR3 has 15 residues. Germline V gene data show CDR1 as SGHRS and CDR2 as YFSETQ.

This clonotype showed up just a few times. This chain joins TRBV20-1 and TRBJ1-5; tentative D call: TRBD1 (6 bases). The CDR3 is made up of 13 amino acids. Trimming took off 7 bases at V and 1 base at J, with 11 bases between the two ends. Germline loops: CDR1 DFQATT, CDR2 SNEGSKA (reference sequence). This chain's CDR3 is CSVWQGSNQPQHF. In nucleotides, the CDR3 is TGCAGTGTGTGGCAGGGGAGCAATCAGCCCCAGCATTTT.

This clonotype was counted between two and nine times. The V gene is TRBV6-1, the J gene TRBJ1-5; D is uncertain. CDR1 is MNHNS, CDR2 SASEGT, per germline. This CDR3 region has 15 residues. V gave up 10 bases and J gave up 4 bases, with 20 bases separating them. CDR3 bases: TGTGCCACCTCCCCTAGGAGCACGGGGAATCAGCCCCAGCATTTT. Encoded protein: CATSPRSTGNQPQHF.

This clonotype was recorded only once. The CDR3 bases are TGTGCCAGCAGCCCAGGCTTTGAGCAGTACTTC. Amino acid sequence: CASSPGFEQYF. The V gene is TRBV7-2, the J gene TRBJ2-7; no reliable D call. Germline V CDR1 and CDR2: SGHTA, FQGNSA. V dropped 5 bases and J dropped 7 bases, with 9 bases sitting between them. The CDR3 runs 11 residues.

This clonotype was counted between two and nine times. The chain is built from TRBV20-1 and TRBJ2-2, with TRBD2 matching over 12 bases. This CDR3 is 14 amino acids long. Trimming removed 3 bases from V and 5 bases from J; junction bases left unmatched: 1. Per the germline V gene, CDR1 is DFQATT and CDR2 is SNEGSKA (reference sequence). The CDR3 DNA follows: TGCAGTGCTAGGACTAGCGGGAGTACCGGGGAGCTGTTTTTT. Protein: CSARTSGSTGELFF.

The V and J genes are TRBV28 and TRBJ1-1, with 7 bases that match TRBD1. The germline V gene has CDR1 MDHEN and CDR2 SYDVKM. The trim removed 6 bases at V and 7 bases at J, leaving 11 bases unmatched. This CDR3 region has 14 residues. The CDR3 DNA is TGTGCCAGCAGCTCGGACAGGTTGTCAATTGAAGCTTTCTTT. Protein sequence: CASSSDRLSIEAFF.

This clonotype was picked up a small number of times. The V gene is TRBV4-2, the J gene TRBJ2-2; TRBD2 agrees at 7 bases. J was trimmed by 4 bases and V by 0 bases; bases with no gene match: 11. Germline V lookup: CDR1 LGHNA, CDR2 YNFKEQ. This CDR3 comprises 18 residues. The CDR3 sequence is CASSQDPLAGVGTGELFF. The CDR3 DNA sequence: TGTGCCAGCAGCCAAGATCCCCTCGCGGGAGTCGGCACCGGGGAGCTGTTTTTT.

The J gene is TRBJ2-5, the V gene TRBV7-9; 8 bases are shared with TRBD2. V dropped 7 bases and J dropped 5; count of bases not matched to a gene: 15. The CDR3 spans 16 residues. CDR1 SEHNR and CDR2 FQNEAQ come from the germline V gene (reference sequence). Here the CDR3 reads CASNILGGTGGETQYF. The CDR3 bases are TGTGCCAGCAATATTTTGGGCGGCACGGGAGGGGAGACCCAGTACTTC.

The CDR3 sequence is CASSLAVTEAFF. The CDR3 DNA reads TGTGCCAGCAGTTTAGCGGTCACTGAAGCTTTCTTT. The chain has TRBV12-3 or TRBV12-4 and TRBJ1-1; no clear D gene. V lost 0 bases and J 4 bases, leaving 3 bases between the germline ends. CDR3 length equals 12 residues.

The sample holds a few counts of this clonotype. The chain recombines TRBV20-1 with TRBJ2-7, with 11 bases identical to TRBD2. This CDR3 is 15 amino acids long. Germline trimming cut 4 bases from V and 0 bases from J; bases unmatched to any gene: 5. Germline assignment: CDR1 DFQATT and CDR2 SNEGSKA (reference sequence). The CDR3 loop is CSATGTSGSSYEQYF. As DNA, the CDR3 is TGCAGTGCTACCGGGACTAGCGGTAGCTCCTACGAGCAGTACTTC.

This clonotype was seen a handful of times. The V call is TRBV29-1, the J call TRBJ2-3, with 9 bases aligning to TRBD1. The CDR3 consists of 13 residues. V gave up 6 bases and J gave up 6 bases; unmatched junction bases: 7. Germline CDR1 reads SQVTM; CDR2 reads ANQGSEA. As DNA, the CDR3 is TGCAGCGTAGTAACAGGGGGCTCGGATACGCAGTATTTT. Translated: CSVVTGGSDTQYF.

The sample holds a few counts of this clonotype. The chain joins TRBV7-9 to TRBJ2-7; D is possibly TRBD2 (5 bases). The ends were cut back, 5 bases at V and 6 bases at J, with 17 bases in the middle. The CDR3 is 14 residues long. Germline values: CDR1 SEHNR, CDR2 FQNEAQ (reference sequence). Written as DNA, the CDR3 is TGTGCCAGCAGCCCCCCCCGCGGGTGGATCGAGCAGTACTTC. Amino acid sequence: CASSPPRGWIEQYF.

This clonotype was seen only a few times. One end of the junction does not line up with germline, which may come from a read error. This chain links TRBV20-1 with TRBJ2-1, with TRBD2 matching 12 bases. The CDR3 runs 17 residues. Per germline, CDR1 DFQATT and CDR2 SNEGSKA (reference sequence). This CDR3 reads CSARGTTSGSTYNEQFF. The DNA for the CDR3 is TGCAGTGCAAGAGGAACGACTAGCGGGAGTACATACAATGAGCAGTTCTTC.

V usage is TRBV4-3 and J usage is TRBJ2-1; 7 nucleotides agree with TRBD1. The CDR3 contains 15 residues. Germline V CDR1 and CDR2: LGHNA, YSLEER. V trimming: 3 bases; J trimming: 2 bases; junction bases outside the gene matches: 4. The CDR3 region is CASSQSGTAYNEQFF. The CDR3 DNA is TGCGCCAGCAGCCAGTCCGGGACAGCCTACAATGAGCAGTTCTTC.

The chain recombines TRBV7-2 with TRBJ2-2, with 9 bases matching TRBD1. This CDR3 has 21 residues. V lost 5 bases, J lost 7 bases, and 26 bases stayed unmatched. Germline CDR1 is SGHTA and CDR2 is FQGNSA. Here the CDR3 reads CASSLSAVIVLGTGLFGELFF. As DNA, the CDR3 is TGTGCCAGCAGCCTTAGCGCTGTTATCGTATTAGGGACAGGGTTGTTCGGGGAGCTGTTTTTT.

This clonotype came up a few times. The V gene is TRBV20-1, the J gene TRBJ1-2; 8 nucleotides align to TRBD1. The CDR3 totals 13 residues. V was clipped by 6 bases and J by 4 bases; unmatched bases: 7. Germline V gene lookup returns CDR1 DFQATT and CDR2 SNEGSKA (reference sequence). The CDR3 DNA is TGCAGTGCCCGACAGGGGTCTAGCTATGGCTACACCTTC. It specifies CSARQGSSYGYTF.

This chain joins TRBV10-2 and TRBJ1-5; the D gene is possibly TRBD1 (6 bases). Germline V lookup: CDR1 WSHSY, CDR2 SAAADI. The CDR3 extends over 13 amino acids. Between the trimmed V and J ends, which lost 5 bases and 5 bases, there was a span of 10 bases. The CDR3 region has the DNA TGCGCCAGCAGTCACAGGGCTGATCAGCCCCAGCATTTT. Protein product: CASSHRADQPQHF.

V and J are TRBV11-2 and TRBJ2-7, with D possibly matching TRBD1 (6 bases). The CDR3 is 17 amino acids. Germline-derived CDR1 and CDR2 are SGHAT and FQNNGV. V dropped 5 bases and J dropped 0 bases, with 20 bases sitting between them. The CDR3 bases are TGTGCCAGCAGCCCCGGACAGCCGTTTGAGAGCTCCTACGAGCAGTACTTC. This gives the protein CASSPGQPFESSYEQYF. The entire variable domain, with the rest obtained from reference TRBV11-2 and TRBJ2-7, is as follows: EAGVAQSPRYKIIEKRQSVAFWCNPISGHATLYWYQQILGQGPKLLIQFQNNGVVDDSQLPKDRFSAERLKGVDSTLKIQPAKLEDSAVYLCASSPGQPFESSYEQYFGPGTRLTVT.

This clonotype was counted at least ten times. The V gene is TRBV13, the J gene TRBJ2-5; tentative D call: TRBD2 (6 bases). Germline V CDR1 and CDR2: PRHDT, FYEKMQ (reference sequence). The CDR3 loop spans 14 amino acids. V lost 6 bases and J lost 2, with 13 bases in between. The CDR3 protein is CASSHRDLQETQYF. The CDR3 region has the DNA TGTGCCAGCAGTCACCGGGACTTACAAGAGACCCAGTACTTC.

V gene TRBV10-3 combines with J gene TRBJ2-1, with 9 bases fitting TRBD2. Germline V lookup: CDR1 ENHRY, CDR2 SYGVKD. The junction had 8 bases not matched to a gene; V was cut back by 7 bases and J by 4 bases. The CDR3 length is 15 residues. The CDR3 region has the DNA TGTGCCATCACCAAGGTGGCGGGAGGGTACAATGAGCAGTTCTTC. This translates into CAITKVAGGYNEQFF.

This sequence joins TRBV30 and TRBJ2-2; D gene ambiguous. V lost 0 bases to trimming and J lost 0 bases, with 2 bases between them. The CDR3 has 13 residues. Germline V gene data show CDR1 as GTSNPN and CDR2 as SVGIG (reference sequence). The CDR3 coding sequence is TGTGCCTGGAGTGTGGCGAACACCGGGGAGCTGTTTTTT. It translates to CAWSVANTGELFF. The full variable domain, with the rest looked up from reference TRBV30 and TRBJ2-2, is SQTIHQWPATLVQPVGSPLSLECTVEGTSNPNLYWYRQAAGRGLQLLFYSVGIGQISSEVPQNLSASRPQDRQFILSSKKLLLSDSGFYLCAWSVANTGELFFGEGSRLTVL.

This clonotype was detected once. The chain recombines TRBV4-1 with TRBJ2-2; 9 bases line up with TRBD2. Germline loops: CDR1 MGHRA, CDR2 YSYEKL. CDR3 length equals 16 residues. The V gene end was trimmed by 3 bases and the J gene end by 1 base; junction bases not matched to a gene: 3. The CDR3 is CASSHLLAGNTGELFF. CDR3 DNA: TGCGCCAGCAGCCATTTACTAGCGGGGAACACCGGGGAGCTGTTTTTT.

A few counts support this clonotype. The chain uses TRBV27 and TRBJ2-7, with D possibly matching TRBD2 (5 bases). The germline V gene encodes CDR1 MNHEY and CDR2 SMNVEV (reference sequence). The CDR3 has 14 residues. V dropped 3 bases and J dropped 6 bases, with 15 bases sitting between them. The CDR3, as DNA: TGTGCCAGCAGTTTCGGGCAGGAAGGACTCGAGCAGTACTTC. The encoded protein is CASSFGQEGLEQYF.

The chain links TRBV9 to TRBJ2-2, with TRBD2 identical over 7 bases. Per germline, CDR1 SGDLS and CDR2 YYNGEE. V shed 3 bases, J shed 5 bases, and the junction held 4 bases outside the gene matches. The CDR3 loop spans 14 amino acids. CDR3 nucleotides: TGTGCCAGCAGCGGCGGGGGACCAACCGGGGAGCTGTTTTTT. Protein product: CASSGGGPTGELFF.

As regards this clonotype: This may be a read error, as it is one base from a much larger clone. The rearrangement joins TRBV5-1 to TRBJ2-1, with a possible D match to TRBD1 (6 bases). Germline V gene data show CDR1 as SGHRS and CDR2 as YFSETQ. CDR3 length: 15 amino acids. CDR3 protein: CVSSVDRNSYNEQFF. The DNA for the CDR3 is TGCGTCAGCAGCGTGGACAGAAACTCCTACAATGAGCAGTTCTTC. The whole variable domain, filled in from reference TRBV5-1 and TRBJ2-1, reads KAGVTQTPRYLIKTRGQQVTLSCSPISGHRSVSWYQQTPGQGLQFLFEYFSETQRNKGNFPGRFSGRQFSNSRSEMNVSTLELGDSALYLCVSSVDRNSYNEQFFGPGTRLTVL.

This sequence joins TRBV20-1 and TRBJ2-2, with D perhaps matching TRBD2 (6 bases). V was trimmed by 0 bases and J by 7 bases, leaving 15 bases between them. Germline V lookup: CDR1 DFQATT, CDR2 SNEGSKA (reference sequence). The CDR3 is made up of 15 amino acids. Written as DNA, the CDR3 is TGCAGTGCTAGAGATCCTGGGAGGCATCGCGGGGAGCTGTTTTTT. This encodes CSARDPGRHRGELFF.

At least ten counts were recorded for this clonotype. This chain joins TRBV5-1 and TRBJ1-4; tentative D call: TRBD1 (6 bases). The CDR3 covers 17 residues. V lost 0 bases and J 0 bases, leaving 12 bases between the germline ends. Germline V gene data show CDR1 as SGHRS and CDR2 as YFSETQ. The CDR3 sequence is CASSLGQGLATNEKLFF. CDR3 nucleotide sequence: TGCGCCAGCAGCTTGGGCCAGGGGCTTGCAACTAATGAAAAACTGTTTTTT.

This rearrangement joins TRBV6-1 to TRBJ2-3; weak D call: TRBD1 (6 bases). The germline V gene encodes CDR1 MNHNS and CDR2 SASEGT. Trimming took off 7 bases at V and 4 bases at J, with 15 bases between the two ends. The CDR3 sequence is 14 residues long. The CDR3 bases are TGTGCCAGCACCCATCTACAGGGTTCAGATACGCAGTATTTT. Translated: CASTHLQGSDTQYF.